A selection of T cell receptor beta chains follows, all from one sample in a study of post-analysis software for immune sequencing data. From the PCR reads, TCRdb called clonotypes with MiXCR, one entry per CDR3 protein. The data contain 650,000 to 850,000 distinct CDR3 sequences, roughly 50% of them singletons. The sequenced sample was blood. These receptors were collected from a girl aged 5 to 17 with multiple sclerosis. The conserved cysteine and the conserved F or W are not part of the CDR3 here. Clone size is shown for a subset of rows, as once, few, many or a class of expanded clone.

V: TRBV20-1
size: -
CDR3: SAIGKTGVGYT

V: TRBV30
size: few
CDR3: AWSVRSIGGDGYT

V: TRBV5-1
size: -
CDR3: ASSFQALTGPGFPGT

V: TRBV4-1
size: few
CDR3: ASSHPQGGTEAF

V: TRBV6-2/TRBV6-3
size: few
CDR3: ASTSDQTRGNEQF

V: TRBV20-1
size: -
CDR3: SARDRTSIYEQY

V: TRBV5-1
size: -
CDR3: ASSFTGADIQY

V: TRBV20-1
size: -
CDR3: SARTLAGAMYIEQF

V: TRBV9
size: many
CDR3: ASSVGYEQY

V: TRBV5-1
size: -
CDR3: ASSLDGTDYQPQH

V: TRBV29-1
size: few
CDR3: SVDAGANYEQY

V: TRBV24-1
size: -
CDR3: ATSDFYRSTNEKLF

V: TRBV20-1
size: -
CDR3: SAQRGSSYNEQF

V: TRBV7-9
size: few
CDR3: ASSLTSGTAEQY

V: TRBV10-3
size: few
CDR3: AISALLAGGYEQY

V: TRBV9
size: few
CDR3: ASSVAGTSDVESHYEQY

V: TRBV5-1
size: -
CDR3: ASSLTYPGLDYGYT

V: TRBV24-1
size: -
CDR3: ATSGAPGQGNTGELF

V: TRBV7-9
size: -
CDR3: ASSLERGRGGEQY

V: TRBV29-1
size: -
CDR3: SGHGRLQETQY

V: TRBV4-2
size: -
CDR3: ASSQERLAGSLTTSGANVLT

V: TRBV5-4
size: -
CDR3: ASSLKRRGNEQF

V: TRBV5-1
size: once
CDR3: ASSLYRDRAGANVLT

V: TRBV11-2
size: few
CDR3: ASSSTSTGYGYT

V: TRBV20-1
size: once
CDR3: SGITGRGTAF

V: TRBV7-9
size: -
CDR3: ASSLLVEGEQY

V: TRBV15
size: -
CDR3: ATSNAGVFNQPQH

V: TRBV4-1
size: few
CDR3: ASSQDTSEPYEQY

V: TRBV7-2
size: -
CDR3: ASSPNPGYYGYT

V: TRBV5-1
size: -
CDR3: ASSIGTSGPSGEQY

V: TRBV20-1
size: -
CDR3: SAIGTSGDYNEQF

V: TRBV13
size: once
CDR3: ASSQGQINTEAF

V: TRBV29-1
size: few
CDR3: SVGGRDSQNIQY

V: TRBV6-5
size: few
CDR3: ASSYSGGTDTQY

V: TRBV7-3
size: -
CDR3: ASSLFGGDPYEQY

V: TRBV5-5
size: -
CDR3: ASSLQGGFYEQY

V: TRBV6-2/TRBV6-3
size: -
CDR3: ASRTTEDYGYT

V: TRBV20-1
size: -
CDR3: SAREYGPLQY

V: TRBV6-5
size: -
CDR3: ASSYGRGRSPDTQY

V: TRBV19
size: -
CDR3: ASSSRDRGLLPYNEQF

V: TRBV12-3/TRBV12-4
size: -
CDR3: AVRRATNEKLF

V: TRBV12-3/TRBV12-4
size: few
CDR3: ASSRLAGVEQF

V: TRBV28
size: -
CDR3: ASSLSAGHTYEQY

V: TRBV6-1
size: many
CDR3: ASSLNRNSGSYTEAF

V: TRBV12-3/TRBV12-4
size: -
CDR3: ASSFSHREETQY

V: TRBV7-9
size: -
CDR3: ASSTVDEQF

V: TRBV20-1
size: -
CDR3: SASTLAGRTDTQY

V: TRBV5-1
size: -
CDR3: ASSPGSGRIDNEQF

V: TRBV20-1
size: few
CDR3: SARSVSGGTTDTQY

V: TRBV20-1
size: -
CDR3: SRRGGRTDTQY

V: TRBV5-1
size: -
CDR3: ASSGSANYGYT

V: TRBV5-1
size: -
CDR3: ASRGSFDSYEQY

V: TRBV29-1
size: -
CDR3: SVSIGGRNTEAF

V: TRBV5-1
size: -
CDR3: ASSLEGGIGTDTQY

V: TRBV29-1
size: -
CDR3: SATPSGAREETQY

V: TRBV29-1
size: -
CDR3: SADGLAGGTRRF

V: TRBV5-1
size: -
CDR3: ASSLGSTGPYNEQF

V: TRBV7-3
size: -
CDR3: ASSTIGGGEAF